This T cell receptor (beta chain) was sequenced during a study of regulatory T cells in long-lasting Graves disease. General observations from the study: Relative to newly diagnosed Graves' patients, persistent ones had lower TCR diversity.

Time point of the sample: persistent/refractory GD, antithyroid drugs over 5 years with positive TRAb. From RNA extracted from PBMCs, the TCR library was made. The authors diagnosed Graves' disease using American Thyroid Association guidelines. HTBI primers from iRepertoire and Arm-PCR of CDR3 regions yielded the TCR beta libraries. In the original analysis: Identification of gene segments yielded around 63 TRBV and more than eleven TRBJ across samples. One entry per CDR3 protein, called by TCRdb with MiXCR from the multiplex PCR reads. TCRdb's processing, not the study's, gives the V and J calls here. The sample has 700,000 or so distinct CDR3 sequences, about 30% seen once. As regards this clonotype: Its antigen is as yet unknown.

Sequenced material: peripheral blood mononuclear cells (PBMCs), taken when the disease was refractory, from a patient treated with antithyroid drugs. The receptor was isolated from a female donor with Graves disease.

In DNA, the CDR3 is TGTGCCAGCAGTTTCCGCGGTCAGGGGGCAGAGACCCAGTACTTC. Its protein product is CASSFRGQGAETQYF. The chain carries TRBV28 and TRBJ2-5; 8 bases line up with TRBD1. Germline V lookup: CDR1 MDHEN, CDR2 SYDVKM. The CDR3 consists of 15 residues. Trimming removed 3 bases from V and 4 bases from J; junction bases left unmatched: 7.